This T cell receptor (beta chain) appears in the sequencing data of a study of T-cell memory formation after mild COVID-19. Study context: The study found TCR clusters largely donor specific.

This CDR3 is built from 14 residues. TCRdb called the 5' RACE reads again in MiXCR, with one record for every CDR3 protein. Of some 300,000 distinct CDR3 sequences detected, 20% to 25% appear once; the ten largest clones hold 21%. A note on this clonotype: Its antigen is undetermined.

Broader study findings: SARS-CoV-2 specificity of second-wave clones peaking day 37 was unconfirmed.

The sequencing sample was made of PBMCs or a T cell subset sorted from them (not recorded which). This sequence joins TRBV21-1 and TRBJ2-1. TRBV21-1 is a pseudogene. This TCR was recovered from a young man who had mild COVID-19 (a few samples of this study predate the infection). Cell type and time point are not known. CDR3 nucleotides: TGTGCCAGCAGCAAACGGATTAGACGGCATGAGCAGTTCTTC. It codes for CASSKRIRRHEQFF.